The subject of this entry is one T cell receptor beta chain. Using immunoSEQ multiplex PCR, the repertoire was profiled, and TCRdb retains in-frame clones only, with some absent. This repertoire shows about 73,000 clones, about 90% found once; its top ten account for 3.5% to 4%. The data originate from a study of cytomegalovirus exposure and HLA in healthy donors. The source material was PBMCs. The receptor was derived from a woman between 18 and 29 years old in good health and CMV-seropositive.

CDR3 coding DNA: TGTGCCACCAGCAGAGATCCGGGTTTTGACGAGCAGTACTTC. This gives the protein CATSRDPGFDEQYF. The chain links TRBV15 to TRBJ2-7, with D uncertain. Germline loops: CDR1 LNHNV, CDR2 YYDKDF (reference sequence). The CDR3 loop spans 14 amino acids. V lost 0 bases and J lost 5, with 11 bases in between.